One sample yielded the 27 T cell receptor beta chains listed below, sequenced in a study of T-cell reconstitution after alpha-beta-depleted transplantation in children. The TCRbeta library was prepared with unique molecular identifiers. TCRdb re-analysed the PCR reads in MiXCR, keeping a single row per CDR3 protein. The sample lists 200,000 to 250,000 distinct CDR3 sequences, approximately 11% seen once, with approximately 30% in the top ten. Sequences were derived from PBMCs, sampled before TCRalphabeta/CD19-depleted stem cell transplant. The receptor set was obtained from a child under two years old with acute myeloid leukemia, due to receive a stem cell transplant.

This clonotype has a count of ten or more. The rearrangement uses TRBV5-6 and TRBJ2-5; TRBD2 agrees at 11 bases. J was trimmed by 4 bases and V by 4 bases; bases with no gene match: 12. This CDR3 is built from 17 residues. Germline assignment: CDR1 SGHDT and CDR2 YYEEEE. CDR3 loop: CASSRLLAGVGGETQYF. CDR3 sequence (DNA): TGTGCCAGCAGCCGGCTACTAGCGGGAGTAGGCGGAGAGACCCAGTACTTC.

This clonotype was observed at least ten times. The chain has TRBV14 and TRBJ2-7, with 7 positions matching TRBD2. This CDR3 is 14 amino acids long. V gave up 4 bases and J gave up 4 bases; unmatched junction bases: 7. Germline assignment: CDR1 SGHDN and CDR2 FVKESK. The CDR3 DNA follows: TGTGCCAGCAGCCCATTAGCTAGCGGTTACGAGCAGTACTTC. As protein: CASSPLASGYEQYF.

This clonotype was recorded many times. The genes are TRBV7-2 and TRBJ2-5, with 7 bases identical to TRBD1. This CDR3 region has 14 residues. Germline trimming cut 2 bases from V and 3 bases from J; bases unmatched to any gene: 3. Looked up from germline, CDR1 is SGHTA and CDR2 is FQGNSA. The CDR3 DNA sequence: TGTGCCAGCAGCTTACAGGACAGGAAAGAGACCCAGTACTTC. Protein sequence: CASSLQDRKETQYF.

In DNA, the CDR3 is TGCAGTGCTAGAGAAGGAGGGGGGGGGCCCTCCCCCAATGAGCAGTTCTTC. Its protein is CSAREGGGGPSPNEQFF. The genes are TRBV20-1 and TRBJ2-1; D is perhaps TRBD2 (7 bases). Trimming stripped 0 bases from V and 6 bases from J, with 21 bases between. CDR1 and CDR2 (germline): DFQATT, SNEGSKA (reference sequence). The CDR3 length is 17 residues.

This clonotype was counted many times. V usage is TRBV28 and J usage is TRBJ2-7, with 8 positions matching TRBD2. Per germline, CDR1 MDHEN and CDR2 SYDVKM. With V trimmed by 7 bases and J by 4 bases, 9 bases remained unmatched. There are 14 residues in the CDR3. In nucleotides, the CDR3 is TGTGCCAGCACTATAAGCGGGAGTGGATACGAGCAGTACTTC. The encoded protein is CASTISGSGYEQYF.

This clonotype appeared a few times. The chain employs TRBV10-1 and TRBJ2-7; D might be TRBD1 (5 bases). Trimming shortened V by 8 bases and J by 0 bases, and 11 bases separated the two germline ends. The CDR3 is 13 amino acids. Germline V gene data show CDR1 as WNHNN and CDR2 as SYGVQD (reference sequence). The CDR3 sequence is CASGQQASYEQYF. CDR3 nucleotides: TGCGCCAGCGGCCAACAGGCCTCCTACGAGCAGTACTTC.

This clonotype was picked up many times. The chain recombines TRBV18 with TRBJ2-1; 7 positions agree with TRBD1. J lost 3 bases, V lost 0 bases, and 5 bases had no gene match. The CDR3 sequence is 16 residues long. Germline CDR1 and CDR2: KGHSH and LQKENI. DNA of the CDR3: TGTGCCAGCTCACCACCGTGGGGACAGCGCTACAATGAGCAGTTCTTC. Translating gives CASSPPWGQRYNEQFF.

This clonotype was seen many times. As DNA, the CDR3 is TGTGCCAGCAGCCCCTCGGAGCGGTTGAGAGATACGCAGTATTTT. Protein sequence: CASSPSERLRDTQYF. The chain has TRBV7-2 and TRBJ2-3; possible D gene TRBD2, 5 bases. The CDR3 is made up of 15 amino acids. The V gene lost 5 bases and the J gene lost 5 bases, with 17 bases spanning the gap. Germline values: CDR1 SGHTA, CDR2 FQGNSA.

In its sample, this clonotype was seen many times. The chain links TRBV5-1 to TRBJ2-7; unclear D gene. The V end lost 2 bases, the J end lost 5 bases, and 2 bases lay between the germline ends. Germline lookup yields CDR1 SGHRS and CDR2 YFSETQ. This CDR3 has 10 residues. The CDR3 protein is CASSFNEQYF. Written as DNA, the CDR3 is TGCGCCAGCAGCTTCAACGAGCAGTACTTC.

This clonotype has a count of ten or more. The chain recombines TRBV20-1 with TRBJ2-1; no definite D call. CDR1 and CDR2 from the germline V gene are DFQATT and SNEGSKA (reference sequence). The CDR3 has 16 amino acids. Trimming shortened V by 4 bases and J by 0 bases, and 16 bases separated the two germline ends. The CDR3 here is CSAIASSVSSYNEQFF. The CDR3 region has the DNA TGCAGTGCTATCGCCTCCAGCGTAAGCTCCTACAATGAGCAGTTCTTC.

This clonotype occurred many times. This chain uses TRBV5-1 with TRBJ2-1, with a weak D call TRBD2 (6 bases). The V end lost 0 bases, the J end lost 0 bases, and 13 bases lay between the germline ends. The CDR3 runs to 17 residues. Germline CDR1 reads SGHRS; CDR2 reads YFSETQ. CDR3 loop: CASSLAAGTSSYNEQFF. DNA for the CDR3: TGCGCCAGCAGCTTGGCGGCGGGAACTAGCTCCTACAATGAGCAGTTCTTC.

This clonotype was seen at least ten times. The gene calls are TRBV5-1 and TRBJ1-1; no clear D gene. Trimming removed 7 bases from V and 4 bases from J, with 8 bases in between. Germline CDR1 and CDR2: SGHRS and YFSETQ. The CDR3 loop spans 11 amino acids. The DNA for the CDR3 is TGCGCCAGCCTTCGCGGCACTGAAGCTTTCTTT. It specifies CASLRGTEAFF.

This clonotype has ten or more counts. V and J are TRBV20-1 and TRBJ2-5; 7 positions agree with TRBD2. Germline assignment: CDR1 DFQATT and CDR2 SNEGSKA (reference sequence). J lost 5 bases, V lost 6 bases, and 12 bases had no gene match. The CDR3 runs 14 residues. The DNA for the CDR3 is TGCAGTGCCGCGCGGACTAGTGGTACGGAGACCCAGTACTTC. It is translated as CSAARTSGTETQYF.

On this clonotype itself: It may be a read error: a sequence one base away is much more abundant. This chain links TRBV7-2 with TRBJ1-2, with TRBD1 matching over 8 bases. CDR3 length equals 15 residues. Germline V gene data show CDR1 as SGHTA and CDR2 as FQGNSA. The CDR3 region is CASSSDRAIVGGDTF. The CDR3 nucleotides are TGTGCCAGCAGCTCGGACAGGGCGATAGTTGGTGGCGACACCTTC.

This clonotype showed up many times. The chain has TRBV3-1 and TRBJ1-2; 9 bases fit TRBD1. Trimming cost V 5 bases and J 8 bases; bases outside gene matches: 6. Germline V lookup: CDR1 LGHDT, CDR2 YNNKEL (reference sequence). This CDR3 contains 13 residues. The CDR3 here is CASSDRTGDGYTF. In DNA form, the CDR3 reads TGTGCCAGCAGCGACAGGACAGGGGACGGCTACACCTTC.

This clonotype occurred many times. The rearrangement links TRBV5-5 to TRBJ1-2; D gene unclear. Trimming pared 0 bases from V and 8 bases from J, leaving 14 bases between. CDR1 SGHKS and CDR2 YYEKEE come from the germline V gene (reference sequence). This CDR3 is 14 amino acids long. The CDR3, as DNA: TGTGCCAGCAGCTTGGAGGTCGTTGGCGGAGGCTACACCTTC. Amino acids: CASSLEVVGGGYTF. The entire variable domain, with the rest obtained from reference TRBV5-5 and TRBJ1-2, is as follows: DAGVTQSPTHLIKTRGQQVTLRCSPISGHKSVSWYQQVLGQGPQFIFQYYEKEERGRGNFPDRFSARQFPNYSSELNVNALLLGDSALYLCASSLEVVGGGYTFGSGTRLTVV.

Many counts were recorded for this clonotype. The chain uses TRBV5-1 and TRBJ2-7; D is perhaps TRBD2 (6 bases). The CDR3 runs 14 residues. From germline, CDR1 is SGHRS and CDR2 YFSETQ. Deletions cut 0 bases from V and 2 bases from J, with 9 bases between. Written as DNA, the CDR3 is TGCGCCAGCAGCTTGGCAGCGGGTACCTACGAGCAGTACTTC. It codes for CASSLAAGTYEQYF.

This clonotype was seen at least ten times. V is TRBV7-2 and J is TRBJ1-2; unclear D gene. CDR1 is SGHTA, CDR2 FQGNSA, per germline. The CDR3 contains 11 residues. The germline V and J ends were trimmed by 5 bases and 10 bases, with 11 bases remaining between them. CDR3 in amino acids: CASSQKEAYTF. The CDR3 DNA reads as TGTGCCAGCAGCCAAAAAGAGGCCTACACCTTC.

This clonotype occurred many times. This chain connects TRBV15 to TRBJ2-5; the match to TRBD2 covers 10 bases. V shed 3 bases and J 0 bases; nucleotides not matched to a gene: 7. The CDR3 sequence is 17 residues long. Germline CDR1 LNHNV, CDR2 YYDKDF (reference sequence). CDR3 sequence (DNA): TGTGCCACCAGCAGTCGAGCGGGAGGGTGGTACCAAGAGACCCAGTACTTC. It translates to CATSSRAGGWYQETQYF.

In its sample, this clonotype was seen many times. The V and J genes are TRBV5-1 and TRBJ2-7; the match to TRBD2 covers 10 bases. CDR1 is SGHRS and CDR2 is YFSETQ in the germline V gene. V was clipped by 5 bases and J by 2 bases; unmatched bases: 4. This CDR3 region has 14 residues. The CDR3 coding sequence is TGCGCCAGCAGTCCCAGCGGGAGGGCCTACGAGCAGTACTTC. Translated, it gives CASSPSGRAYEQYF.

This clonotype was seen many times. V usage is TRBV14 and J usage is TRBJ2-7; TRBD2 aligns across 7 bases. The CDR3 totals 15 residues. The germline V gene encodes CDR1 SGHDN and CDR2 FVKESK. With 4 bases clipped from V and 2 bases from J, the junction kept 8 bases outside the gene matches. CDR3 residues: CASSLRGVGAYEQYF. In DNA form, the CDR3 reads TGTGCCAGCAGCCTCCGGGGGGTAGGCGCCTACGAGCAGTACTTC.

This clonotype was seen repeatedly, ten times or more. The genes are TRBV3-1 and TRBJ2-1, with D perhaps TRBD2 (6 bases). V was shortened by 0 bases and J by 6 bases, with 15 bases between the two germline ends. The CDR3 loop spans 16 amino acids. Germline values: CDR1 LGHDT, CDR2 YNNKEL (reference sequence). CDR3 region: CASSQDFGGALNEQFF. CDR3 nucleotides: TGTGCCAGCAGCCAAGATTTCGGGGGAGCCCTCAATGAGCAGTTCTTC.

This clonotype was detected ten times or more. The rearrangement uses TRBV12-3 or TRBV12-4 and TRBJ2-3; 11 nucleotides line up with TRBD2. CDR3 length: 17 residues. The V segment lost 2 bases and the J segment 2 bases; nucleotides outside the gene matches: 6. CDR3 sequence reads: CASSLWSSGRYTDTQYF. The CDR3 region has the DNA TGTGCCAGCAGTTTATGGTCTAGCGGGAGGTACACAGATACGCAGTATTTT.

This clonotype was observed many times. The chain links TRBV5-1 to TRBJ1-3; 9 positions agree with TRBD1. V shed 0 bases and J 6 bases; nucleotides not matched to a gene: 4. CDR3 size: 15 residues. CDR1 is SGHRS, CDR2 YFSETQ, per germline. CDR3 sequence reads: CASSLDTGGKNTIYF. The CDR3 coding sequence is TGCGCCAGCAGCTTGGATACAGGGGGCAAAAACACCATATATTTT.

The table lists this clonotype with many counts. The chain combines TRBV7-9 with TRBJ1-1; 7 bases fit TRBD1. Per germline, CDR1 SEHNR and CDR2 FQNEAQ (reference sequence). This CDR3 contains 14 residues. The ends lost 3 bases at V and 3 bases at J; junction bases unmatched: 4. In DNA form, the CDR3 reads TGTGCCAGCAGCTTGCAGGGGGTGTACACTGAAGCTTTCTTT. Protein: CASSLQGVYTEAFF.

This clonotype was counted ten times or more. This chain uses TRBV2 with TRBJ2-5; 7 bases are shared with TRBD2. The CDR3 totals 14 residues. Looked up from germline, CDR1 is SNHLY and CDR2 is FYNNEI. With 5 bases clipped from V and 3 bases from J, the junction kept 6 bases outside the gene matches. CDR3 loop: CASSWTSQKETQYF. As DNA, the CDR3 is TGTGCCAGCAGTTGGACTAGTCAGAAAGAGACCCAGTACTTC.

The chain carries TRBV7-9 and TRBJ2-7; 9 positions agree with TRBD1. V lost 9 bases and J lost 5; bases outside the gene matches: 8. The CDR3 contains 13 residues. Germline lookup yields CDR1 SEHNR and CDR2 FQNEAQ (reference sequence). This CDR3 reads CASVGTGRNEQYF. As DNA, the CDR3 is TGTGCCAGTGTCGGGACAGGGAGAAACGAGCAGTACTTC.